This T cell receptor beta chain appears in the sequencing data of a study of blood T cell repertoires in COVID-19. Participants' reported clinical history set cohort assignment. The CDR3 is 12 amino acids. The germline V gene encodes CDR1 SGHKS and CDR2 YYEKEE (reference sequence). The V end lost 3 bases, the J end lost 8 bases, and 10 bases lay between the germline ends. Study processing details: Reference gene primers were amplified, and this amplification served to estimate nucleated cell counts. Clones were sequenced by immunoSEQ multiplex PCR, and TCRdb holds only the in-frame ones, with some missing. D and trimming were read from the DNA, whereas the V and J calls and clone size are those reported in that table. The data contain hundreds of thousands of clones, approximately 80% of them singletons.

The clonotype was recovered from a man younger than 45 with acute COVID-19. The rearrangement joins TRBV5-5 to TRBJ2-3, with D perhaps TRBD1 (5 bases). The sequenced material came from PBMCs or T cells enriched from blood (not recorded which). The CDR3 spells CASSSPQGTQYF. The CDR3 bases are TGTGCCAGCAGCTCTCCGCAGGGTACGCAGTATTTT.